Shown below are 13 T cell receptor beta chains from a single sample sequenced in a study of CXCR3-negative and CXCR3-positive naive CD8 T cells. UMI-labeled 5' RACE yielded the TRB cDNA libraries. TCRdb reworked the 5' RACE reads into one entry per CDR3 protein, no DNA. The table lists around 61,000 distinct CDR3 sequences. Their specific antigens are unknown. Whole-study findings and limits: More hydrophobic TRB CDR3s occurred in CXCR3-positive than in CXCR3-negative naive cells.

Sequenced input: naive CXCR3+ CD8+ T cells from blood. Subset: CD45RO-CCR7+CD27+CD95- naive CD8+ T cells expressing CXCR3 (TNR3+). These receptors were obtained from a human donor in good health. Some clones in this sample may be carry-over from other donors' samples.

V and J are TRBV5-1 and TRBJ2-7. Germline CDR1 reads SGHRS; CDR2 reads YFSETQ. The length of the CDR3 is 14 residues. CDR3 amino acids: CASSLGRNSYEQYF.

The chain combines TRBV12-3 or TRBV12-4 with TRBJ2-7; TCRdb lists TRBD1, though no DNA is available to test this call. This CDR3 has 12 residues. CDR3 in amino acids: CASSNRDYEQYF.

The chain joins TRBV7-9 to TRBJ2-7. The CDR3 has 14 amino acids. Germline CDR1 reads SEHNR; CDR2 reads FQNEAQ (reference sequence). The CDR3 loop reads CASSSQTTSYEQYF.

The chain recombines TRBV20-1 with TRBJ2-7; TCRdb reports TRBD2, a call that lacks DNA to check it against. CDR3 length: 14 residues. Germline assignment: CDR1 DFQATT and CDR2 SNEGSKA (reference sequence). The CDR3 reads CSARSGGVDYEQYF.

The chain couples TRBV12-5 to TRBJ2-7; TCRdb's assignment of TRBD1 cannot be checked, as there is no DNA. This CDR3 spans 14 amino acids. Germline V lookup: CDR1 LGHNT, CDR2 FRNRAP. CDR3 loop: CASGLGPFSYEQYF.

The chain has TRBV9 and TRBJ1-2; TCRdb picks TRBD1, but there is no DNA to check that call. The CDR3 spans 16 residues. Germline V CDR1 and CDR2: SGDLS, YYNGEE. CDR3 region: CASSVGSQGANYGYTF.

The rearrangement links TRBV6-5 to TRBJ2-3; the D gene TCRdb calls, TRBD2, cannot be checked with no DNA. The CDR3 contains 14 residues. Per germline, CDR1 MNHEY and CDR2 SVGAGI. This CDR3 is CASSYASVADTQYF.

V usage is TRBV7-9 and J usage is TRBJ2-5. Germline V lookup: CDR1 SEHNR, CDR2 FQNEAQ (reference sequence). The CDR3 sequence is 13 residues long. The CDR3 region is CASPTENQETQYF.

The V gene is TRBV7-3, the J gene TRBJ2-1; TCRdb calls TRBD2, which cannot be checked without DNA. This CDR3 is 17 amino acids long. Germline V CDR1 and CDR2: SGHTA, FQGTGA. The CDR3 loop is CASSPVASGGEYNEQFF.

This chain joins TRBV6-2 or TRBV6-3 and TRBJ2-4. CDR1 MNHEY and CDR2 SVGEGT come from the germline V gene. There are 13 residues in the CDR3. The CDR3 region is CASSSKEKDIQYF.

CDR3 in amino acids: CSVVSGSYQETQYF. V gene TRBV29-1 combines with J gene TRBJ2-5; as DNA is missing, the TRBD1 call by TCRdb cannot be tested. The CDR3 extends over 14 amino acids. Germline loops: CDR1 SQVTM, CDR2 ANQGSEA.

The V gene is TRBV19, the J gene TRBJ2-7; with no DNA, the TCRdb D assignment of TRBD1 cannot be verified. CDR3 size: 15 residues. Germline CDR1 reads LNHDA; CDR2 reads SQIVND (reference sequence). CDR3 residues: CASSKPTGGSYEQYF.

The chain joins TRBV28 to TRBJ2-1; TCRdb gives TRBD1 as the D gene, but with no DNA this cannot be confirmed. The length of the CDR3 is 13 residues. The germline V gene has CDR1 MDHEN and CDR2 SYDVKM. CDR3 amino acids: CASSSRTGPEQFF.